Following are 4 T cell receptor beta chains from one sample sequenced in a study of shared clonotypes between healthy human individuals. The assay was immunoSEQ multiplex PCR, and TCRdb's table has in-frame clones only and misses some. The repertoire includes 1,400,000 or so clones, 98% of them detected once, and 0.3% to 0.45% sits in the top ten. Sequencing input: naive CD4+ T cells sorted from blood. Described subset: CD45RA+ positively selected. The receptors were sampled from a man in his thirties or forties in good health.

The CDR3: CASSLRTGELFF. The CDR3 DNA sequence: TGTGCCAGCAGCTTGCGGACCGGGGAGCTGTTTTTT. J is TRBJ2-2 and V is TRBV11-2, with D hard to call. V was pared by 3 bases and J by 5 bases, with 4 bases between. Per germline, CDR1 SGHAT and CDR2 FQNNGV. The CDR3 totals 12 residues.

The sample holds one count of this clone. The chain couples TRBV7-6 to TRBJ2-2; the match to TRBD2 covers 9 bases. This CDR3 is 18 amino acids long. Germline values: CDR1 SGHVS, CDR2 FNYEAQ. Trimming removed 1 base from V and 4 bases from J; junction bases left unmatched: 10. CDR3 in DNA: TGTGCCAGCAGCTTAGGTGTTAGCGGGAGTAGTTTCACCGGGGAGCTGTTTTTT. Its translation is CASSLGVSGSSFTGELFF.

The chain is built from TRBV28 and TRBJ2-7; 8 nucleotides match TRBD2. Trimming cost V 7 bases and J 1 base; bases outside gene matches: 12. The CDR3 sequence is 16 residues long. The germline V gene has CDR1 MDHEN and CDR2 SYDVKM. CDR3 nucleotides: TGTGCCAGCACCCGATGGGGCGGGAGGTCTTCCTACGAGCAGTACTTC. Encoded protein: CASTRWGGRSSYEQYF.

The J gene is TRBJ2-5, the V gene TRBV19; TRBD2 is a possible D gene (5 bases). The CDR3 is 17 amino acids. Germline-derived CDR1 and CDR2 are LNHDA and SQIVND (reference sequence). The ends were cut back, 1 base at V and 1 base at J, with 16 bases in the middle. For the CDR3, the DNA is TGTGCCAGTAGTATAGTACACCGCGTCGGGGTCCAAGAGACCCAGTACTTC. Translated, it gives CASSIVHRVGVQETQYF.